This T cell receptor beta chain was sequenced during a study of blood T cell repertoires in COVID-19. Germline V lookup: CDR1 MNHNS, CDR2 SASEGT. The CDR3 runs to 15 residues. V shed 0 bases and J 10 bases; nucleotides not matched to a gene: 6. TCRdb's table, derived via immunoSEQ multiplex PCR, lists solely in-frame clones and lacks some. The sample has tens of thousands of clones; roughly three quarters are singletons. J is TRBJ2-1 and V is TRBV6-1; 10 positions agree with TRBD1. The specimen sequenced was peripheral blood. The clonotype comes from a human donor in a cohort sampled during active COVID-19. The CDR3 sequence: CASSEALLGQGEQFF. CDR3 coding DNA: TGTGCCAGCAGTGAAGCGCTTCTGGGACAGGGGGAGCAGTTCTTC.